The clone carrying this TCR beta chain was counted ten times or more. What it binds is not known. Time point described: newly diagnosed GD, antithyroid drugs for less than 3 months. PBMCs were the source of the RNA used for TCR sequencing. With iRepertoire HTBI primers and Arm-PCR of CDR3 regions, TCR beta libraries were built. TCRdb redid the calling of the multiplex PCR reads with MiXCR, one entry per CDR3 protein. Of some 450,000 distinct CDR3 sequences detected, roughly 15% appear once; the ten largest clones hold approximately 12%. This specimen comes from a study of regulatory T cells in long-lasting Graves disease. Study-level findings and limits: Fewer public clonotypes were shared by new patients (around 970) than by persistent patients (around 2,900). TRBV28 was favored in persistent disease, as were TRBJ1-2 and TRBJ2-5. Persistent Graves' disease cases displayed lower TCR diversity than newly diagnosed ones.

The germline gives CDR1 SGDLS, CDR2 YYNGEE. V was clipped by 6 bases and J by 9 bases, with 22 bases between them. The CDR3 runs 15 residues. The same sample was also studied in work on T cells in Graves' hyperthyroidism and ophthalmopathy. From that paper: The HTBI primer set was used in a first-round RT-PCR of the TCR CDR3.

Here the sequenced sample was peripheral blood mononuclear cells (PBMCs), taken at new diagnosis, from a patient treated with antithyroid drugs. The chain is built from TRBV9 and TRBJ2-1; no clear D gene. This TCR was sampled from a woman in her twenties or thirties with Graves disease. CDR3 in DNA: TGTGCCAGCACCGCCGTTGTCTCGGAAGCCACTGAGCAGTTCTTC. Its translation: CASTAVVSEATEQFF.